This T cell receptor (beta chain) was documented in a study of T-cell reconstitution after alpha-beta-depleted transplantation in children listed by TCRdb under 2016. Concerning the study at large: The study quantitatively tracked T-cell immune reconstitution after TCRalphabeta/CD19-depleted allogeneic hematopoietic cell transplantation in children using TCR repertoire profiling.

The library was made by PCR. Sequencing relied on an Illumina HiSeq 2500. Molecular barcoding was employed in the preparation of TCR libraries, with unique molecular identifiers being used to normalize TCRbeta repertoire quantification. The public reads were reanalyzed by TCRdb: fastp trimming at Q25, MiXCR alignment, in-frame beta chains only. Rows with a matching CDR3 protein are joined into one entry that keeps the most common DNA and genes. The sample records tens of thousands of distinct CDR3 sequences, roughly 6.3% of which are singletons. Roughly 7% of the sample comes from the top ten. The treatment or condition label corresponds to: allogeneic hematopoietic cell transplantation with graft depleted of TCRalphabeta T cells and CD19 B cells. The transplant recipients were children given TCRalphabeta/CD19-depleted allogeneic hematopoietic cell grafts. This clonotype was seen at least ten times. This receptor's antigen is unknown. Base qualities are not at hand, and no much larger clone is one base apart.

CDR1 and CDR2, looked up from the germline V gene, are LGHNA and YNFKEQ. Reading from cysteine to phenylalanine, the CDR3 counts 18 amino acids. The only DNA kept is the CDR3, 54 bases in frame from the first base. V is cut by 0 bases and J by 2 bases, and the space between the germline ends is 19 bases. Overall results and qualifications from the work: In some patients, the high TCRbeta diversity seen at day 60 was put down to recipient T cells and intrathymic progenitors that had survived conditioning. The apparently early recovery of alphabetaT-cell counts about two months after transplant reportedly depended on only several hundred rapidly expanded clones that came from non-depleted graft cells. The frequencies of hyperexpanded clones fell over the following months, and after one year, T-cell counts and TCRbeta diversity were mostly attributed to newly produced T cells.

The sequencing used PBMCs, mostly from graft donor cells, collected 180 days after TCRalphabeta/CD19-depleted stem cell transplant. The rearranged segments are TRBV4-2 and TRBJ2-5, with a tentative D gene TRBD2 over 7 matching bases. The clonotype was recovered from a male patient younger than 18 who had a stem cell transplant for acute myeloid leukemia, so the T cells may come from the graft donor. The DNA sequence is given as TGTGCCAGCAGCCAAGATGAGGGGTTAGGGGGGGAACAAGAGACCCAGTACTTC. Translated, it gives CASSQDEGLGGEQETQYF.